The 17 T cell receptor beta chains reported below all come from one sample, sequenced in a study of blood T cell repertoires in COVID-19 (dated by TCRdb to 2019 to 2021). Libraries were built with the immunoSEQ multiplex PCR assay. This immuneACCESS table, as held by TCRdb, lists in-frame sequences with V and J called but not all clones. Of the missing ones, under half trace to an unresolved V gene in checked studies; the others have no known cause. Here the sample has 470,000 or so clones; 80% to 90% occur a single time. Approximately 3.4% of the sample is in the top ten clones. Sequencing used peripheral blood. The receptors were sampled from a human donor in a cohort sampled during active COVID-19.

The gene calls are TRBV2 and TRBJ2-5; 13 nucleotides match TRBD2. The CDR3 runs to 15 residues. After removal of 8 bases from V and 7 bases from J, the junction contained 10 bases not matched to a gene. CDR1 and CDR2 from the germline V gene are SNHLY and FYNNEI. CDR3 coding DNA: TGTGCCAGCGGGGAGACTAGCGGGAGGTCGGGGACCCAGTACTTC. This encodes CASGETSGRSGTQYF.

The table lists this clone with a count of one. The rearrangement joins TRBV10-3 to TRBJ2-2; TRBD1 might be the D (6 bases). Germline CDR1 reads ENHRY; CDR2 reads SYGVKD. There are 17 residues in the CDR3. The V and J ends lost 8 bases and 3 bases respectively, with 22 bases between them. CDR3 nucleotide sequence: TGTGCCATCCGCCCCTCGAGGGGGACGGACCACACCGGGGAGCTGTTTTTT. Translated: CAIRPSRGTDHTGELFF.

The chain uses TRBV7-2 and TRBJ1-6; no firm D call. Trimming removed 0 bases at V and 8 bases at J, with 5 bases between. This CDR3 spans 13 amino acids. The germline CDR1 and CDR2 sequences are SGHTA and FQGNSA. CDR3 coding DNA: TGTGCCAGCAGCTTAGCTGCGCATTCACCCCTCCACTTT. Translation gives CASSLAAHSPLHF.

The chain carries TRBV7-6 and TRBJ1-1, with TRBD1 as a possible D gene (6 bases). V dropped 1 base and J dropped 7 bases, with 13 bases sitting between them. The germline gives CDR1 SGHVS, CDR2 FNYEAQ. The CDR3 totals 14 residues. CDR3 sequence: CASSLEGGGSEAFF. The CDR3, as DNA: TGTGCCAGCAGCTTAGAGGGAGGGGGAAGTGAAGCTTTCTTT.

The V gene is TRBV6-2 or TRBV6-3, the J gene TRBJ1-5, with D tentatively TRBD1 (5 bases). Germline CDR1 reads MNHEY; CDR2 reads SVGEGT. Between the trimmed V and J ends, which lost 4 bases and 9 bases, there was a span of 19 bases. CDR3 length: 15 amino acids. CDR3 sequence: CASSSSTGERGPQHF. CDR3 bases: TGTGCCAGCAGTTCGTCAACAGGCGAAAGGGGGCCCCAGCATTTT.

The rearrangement joins TRBV7-9 to TRBJ2-6; D unresolved. V lost 2 bases and J 0 bases, leaving 5 bases between the germline ends. The CDR3 has 15 residues. Germline V lookup: CDR1 SEHNR, CDR2 FQNEAQ (reference sequence). In DNA, the CDR3 is TGTGCCAGCAGCTTAAGAGGCTCTGGGGCCAACGTCCTGACTTTC. This sequence encodes CASSLRGSGANVLTF.

The chain combines TRBV30 with TRBJ2-4, with TRBD1 identical over 10 bases. The CDR3 is made up of 14 amino acids. CDR1 and CDR2 from the germline V gene are GTSNPN and SVGIG (reference sequence). V lost 0 bases and J lost 8; bases outside the gene matches: 4. CDR3 DNA sequence: TGTGCCTGGAGTGTAGGGGACAGGGGAGACATTCAGTACTTC. Its protein product is CAWSVGDRGDIQYF.

V is TRBV28 and J is TRBJ2-7; perhaps TRBD2 as D (6 bases). This CDR3 comprises 14 residues. Germline V gives CDR1 MDHEN, CDR2 SYDVKM. V gave up 2 bases and J gave up 5 bases, with 13 bases separating them. The CDR3 nucleotides are TGTGCCAGCAGTTTACCGGGGGTACGGGACGAGCAGTACTTC. Its translation: CASSLPGVRDEQYF.

The V and J genes are TRBV19 and TRBJ2-5; tentative D call: TRBD1 (6 bases). CDR3 size: 15 residues. Germline V CDR1 and CDR2: LNHDA, SQIVND (reference sequence). With 7 bases removed from V and 5 bases from J, the gap between germline ends came to 20 bases. The CDR3 loop is CASTQGFGAGETQYF. CDR3 nucleotides: TGTGCCAGTACCCAGGGGTTCGGGGCGGGCGAGACCCAGTACTTC.

V gene TRBV27 combines with J gene TRBJ2-1; 11 bases match TRBD2. The CDR3 loop spans 19 amino acids. CDR1 is MNHEY, CDR2 SMNVEV, per germline (reference sequence). V was clipped by 5 bases and J by 8 bases; unmatched bases: 20. The DNA of the CDR3 is TGTGCCAGCAGTCCTCTCGCCGCGATACTAGCGGGAGTTAGGGATGAGCAGTTCTTC. Translation: CASSPLAAILAGVRDEQFF.

V usage is TRBV20-1 and J usage is TRBJ2-7, with a tentative D call TRBD2 (5 bases). Trimming removed 2 bases from V and 7 bases from J, with 9 bases in between. CDR1 DFQATT and CDR2 SNEGSKA come from the germline V gene (reference sequence). The CDR3 is 11 residues long. CDR3 DNA: TGCAGTGCTAGACCCACGGGGGAGCAGTACTTC. Translating gives CSARPTGEQYF.

The chain has TRBV15 and TRBJ2-6; a weak D match, TRBD2 (6 bases). V lost 5 bases to trimming and J lost 4 bases, with 15 bases between them. The germline V gene encodes CDR1 LNHNV and CDR2 YYDKDF (reference sequence). This CDR3 region has 16 residues. The CDR3 region is CATSFGRGAGANVLTF. The CDR3 DNA reads as TGTGCCACCAGCTTTGGGCGGGGTGCAGGGGCCAACGTCCTGACTTTC.

V usage is TRBV2 and J usage is TRBJ1-1; no clear D gene. The germline CDR1 and CDR2 sequences are SNHLY and FYNNEI. The ends were cut back, 6 bases at V and 2 bases at J, with 16 bases in the middle. The CDR3 contains 15 residues. This CDR3 reads CASRPAGSPNTEAFF. The CDR3, as DNA: TGTGCCAGCAGGCCTGCGGGTTCGCCTAACACTGAAGCTTTCTTT.

The V call is TRBV3-1 (or the pseudogene TRBV3-2), the J call TRBJ1-2; perhaps TRBD1 as D (6 bases). The CDR3 extends over 15 amino acids. V was shortened by 0 bases and J by 7 bases, with 15 bases between the two germline ends. CDR1 LGHDT and CDR2 YNNKEL come from the germline V gene (reference sequence). In nucleotides, the CDR3 is TGTGCCAGCAGCCAAGATCTGTCAGGGGCAGGTGGCTACACCTTC. Protein product: CASSQDLSGAGGYTF.

A few counts support this clone. The V gene is TRBV6-5, the J gene TRBJ1-5, with D possibly TRBD1 on 5 matching bases. CDR1 MNHEY and CDR2 SVGAGI come from the germline V gene. V was clipped by 6 bases and J by 4 bases, with 10 bases between them. The CDR3 totals 13 residues. CDR3 region: CASRTDSNQPQHF. For the CDR3, the DNA is TGTGCCAGCAGGACAGACTCAAATCAGCCCCAGCATTTT.

The chain combines TRBV5-1 with TRBJ2-7; tentatively, D is TRBD2 (6 bases). Germline CDR1 and CDR2: SGHRS and YFSETQ. The CDR3 runs 16 residues. Trimming took 3 bases from V and 0 from J, leaving 16 bases between them. In nucleotides, the CDR3 is TGCGCCAGCAGCTCTGGTGGTAGCGGTAGCTCCTACGAGCAGTACTTC. It yields the protein CASSSGGSGSSYEQYF.

The chain is built from TRBV6-5 and TRBJ2-3; D possibly corresponds to TRBD2 (5 bases). Trimming removed 1 base from V and 0 bases from J, with 11 bases in between. Germline CDR1 reads MNHEY; CDR2 reads SVGAGI. The CDR3 loop spans 16 amino acids. The CDR3 loop is CASSYLGRGSTDTQYF. Here the CDR3 DNA reads TGTGCCAGCAGTTACTTAGGGAGAGGGAGCACAGATACGCAGTATTTT.